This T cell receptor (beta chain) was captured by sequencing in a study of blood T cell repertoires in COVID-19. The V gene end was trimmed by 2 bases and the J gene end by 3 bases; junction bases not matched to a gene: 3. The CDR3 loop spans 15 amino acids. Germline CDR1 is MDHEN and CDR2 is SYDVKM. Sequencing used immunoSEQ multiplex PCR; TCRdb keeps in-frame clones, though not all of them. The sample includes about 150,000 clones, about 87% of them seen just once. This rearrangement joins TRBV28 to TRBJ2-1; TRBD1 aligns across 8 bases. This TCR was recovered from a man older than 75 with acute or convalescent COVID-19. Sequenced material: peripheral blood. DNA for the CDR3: TGTGCCAGCAGTTTAAGGACAGGGATCTACAATGAGCAGTTCTTC. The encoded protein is CASSLRTGIYNEQFF.